This is a list of T cell receptor beta chains from one sample in a study of cytomegalovirus exposure and HLA in healthy donors. The repertoire was sequenced with immunoSEQ multiplex PCR; TCRdb's copy has only in-frame clones and lacks some. The table lists approximately 110,000 clones. The sample comprised PBMCs. Source of these receptors: a man in his forties in good health and CMV-seronegative. Each CDR3 is given with its conserved first and last residue. Fields, in order: clone size, V gene, D gene, J gene, CDR3 DNA, CDR3 protein. A D gene is named only where the DNA matches it firmly. Not all rows give a size; the values are once, few, many and, for expanded clones, a class.

size: .
V: TRBV5-6
D: TRBD2
J: TRBJ2-7
DNA: TGTGCCAGCAGCTTGGATTTAGCGGGAGGCTACGAGCAGTACTTC
CDR3: CASSLDLAGGYEQYF

size: .
V: TRBV7-8
D: .
J: TRBJ2-2
DNA: TGTGCCAGCAGCAGAGAATGGGGCGCTGACACCGGGGAGCTGTTTTTT
CDR3: CASSREWGADTGELFF

size: .
V: TRBV7-2
D: .
J: TRBJ2-7
DNA: TGTGCCAGCAGCTTAGGTGTGTCAGGCTCATACGAGCAGTACTTC
CDR3: CASSLGVSGSYEQYF

size: .
V: TRBV2
D: TRBD1
J: TRBJ2-5
DNA: TGTGCCAGCACGGGGACAGGAGGAGAGACCCAGTACTTC
CDR3: CASTGTGGETQYF

size: .
V: TRBV7-2
D: .
J: TRBJ1-1
DNA: TGTGCCAGCAGCACAATCTTAAACACTGAAGCTTTCTTT
CDR3: CASSTILNTEAFF

size: .
V: TRBV29-1
D: .
J: TRBJ1-1
DNA: TGCAGCGGGGTTGTCAGCCGGCTAGGCACTGAAGCTTTCTTT
CDR3: CSGVVSRLGTEAFF

size: .
V: TRBV6-1
D: TRBD1
J: TRBJ2-1
DNA: TGTGCCAGCAGTGAACAATGGACAGGATCGGGTGAGCAGTTCTTC
CDR3: CASSEQWTGSGEQFF

size: .
V: TRBV2
D: TRBD1
J: TRBJ1-2
DNA: TGTGCCAGCAGAATCACACAGGGGGCTCTCGATGGCTACACCTTC
CDR3: CASRITQGALDGYTF

size: .
V: TRBV7-9
D: .
J: TRBJ2-1
DNA: TGTGCCAGCAGCCCCCCCCCTAGTAATGAGCAGTTCTTC
CDR3: CASSPPPSNEQFF

size: .
V: TRBV28
D: .
J: TRBJ2-1
DNA: TGTGCCAGCAGTCAAACCTACAATGAGCAGTTCTTC
CDR3: CASSQTYNEQFF

size: .
V: TRBV19
D: .
J: TRBJ2-2
DNA: TGTGCCAGTAGTAATTACAAAAACACCGGGGAGCTGTTTTTT
CDR3: CASSNYKNTGELFF

size: .
V: TRBV5-1
D: TRBD1
J: TRBJ2-6
DNA: TGCGCCAGCACCCGGGACAGGGCAGTTCCCGGGGCCAACGTCCTGACTTTC
CDR3: CASTRDRAVPGANVLTF

size: .
V: TRBV10-2
D: .
J: TRBJ1-1
DNA: TGCGCCAGCCACCCACCGGGACAGAACACTGAAGCTTTCTTT
CDR3: CASHPPGQNTEAFF

size: .
V: TRBV7-9
D: .
J: TRBJ2-3
DNA: TGTGCCAGCAGCTCCCTTTTTAGCACAGATACGCAGTATTTT
CDR3: CASSSLFSTDTQYF

size: .
V: TRBV4-2
D: TRBD1
J: TRBJ2-3
DNA: TGTGCCAGCAGCCAAGATACAGGGGATGATACGCAGTATTTT
CDR3: CASSQDTGDDTQYF

size: .
V: TRBV23-1
D: .
J: TRBJ1-2
DNA: TGCGCCAGCAGTCAAGATGGGCGAACAGCACGAGCTAACTATGGCTACACCTTC
CDR3: CASSQDGRTARANYGYTF

size: .
V: TRBV10-3
D: .
J: TRBJ2-7
DNA: TGTGCCATCAGCGCCGGTCCCTCCTACGAGCAGTACTTC
CDR3: CAISAGPSYEQYF

size: .
V: TRBV6-1
D: TRBD1
J: TRBJ2-7
DNA: TGTGCCAGCAGTGGGTCCGGGACAGGGGGCTCCTACGAGCAGTACTTC
CDR3: CASSGSGTGGSYEQYF

size: .
V: TRBV28
D: TRBD1
J: TRBJ2-7
DNA: TGTGCCAGCAGTTTGGCCGGGACAGGGGCCCCGGGAGGGCCGGGCGAGCAGTACTTC
CDR3: CASSLAGTGAPGGPGEQYF

size: .
V: TRBV28
D: TRBD1
J: TRBJ1-1
DNA: TGTGCCAGCAGCGTAGGGGGCAAGAACACTGAAGCTTTCTTT
CDR3: CASSVGGKNTEAFF

size: .
V: TRBV2
D: .
J: TRBJ2-1
DNA: TGTGCCAGCAGACCCCGGGACTTCTCCTACAATGAGCAGTTCTTC
CDR3: CASRPRDFSYNEQFF

size: .
V: TRBV18
D: TRBD1
J: TRBJ1-1
DNA: TGTGCCAGCTCACCGACACAGGGGGAAGCTTTCTTT
CDR3: CASSPTQGEAFF

size: .
V: TRBV7-6
D: .
J: TRBJ1-2
DNA: TGTGCCAGCAGCTTGGGAGCTAACTATGGCTACACCTTC
CDR3: CASSLGANYGYTF

size: .
V: TRBV7-9
D: .
J: TRBJ1-2
DNA: TGTGCCAGCAGCTTAGATGGAGGGTCCGGTGGCTACACCTTC
CDR3: CASSLDGGSGGYTF

size: .
V: TRBV5-1
D: TRBD1
J: TRBJ2-7
DNA: TGCGCCAGCCATCTCAGCGAGACAGGGTCTCCTCTGGGGCAGTACTTC
CDR3: CASHLSETGSPLGQYF

size: .
V: TRBV7-2
D: TRBD2
J: TRBJ2-2
DNA: TGTGCCAGCAGCTTACCCACGGGACTAGCAGGCGGGGAGCTGTTTTTT
CDR3: CASSLPTGLAGGELFF

size: .
V: TRBV13
D: .
J: TRBJ1-3
DNA: TGTGCCAGCAGCTCAACGAACAGGGATCTCTCTGGAAACACCATATATTTT
CDR3: CASSSTNRDLSGNTIYF

size: .
V: TRBV30
D: TRBD2
J: TRBJ2-3
DNA: TGTGCCTGGAGGGCCCGGGGACTAGCGGGGAGCACAGATACGCAGTATTTT
CDR3: CAWRARGLAGSTDTQYF

size: .
V: TRBV7-2
D: .
J: TRBJ2-5
DNA: TGTGCCAGCAGCTTATTTGAGGAGACCCAGTACTTC
CDR3: CASSLFEETQYF

size: .
V: TRBV5-6
D: TRBD1
J: TRBJ2-7
DNA: TGTGCCAGCAGCGCCGTGGGCAGGGGGCAGCCCTACGAGCAGTACTTC
CDR3: CASSAVGRGQPYEQYF

size: medium-sized
V: TRBV2
D: TRBD2
J: TRBJ2-1
DNA: TGTGCCAGCGGGGGGGTGACTAGCGGAGGACTTAGCTCCTACAATGAGCAGTTCTTC
CDR3: CASGGVTSGGLSSYNEQFF

size: .
V: TRBV11-3
D: TRBD1
J: TRBJ1-2
DNA: TGTGCCAGCAGCTACCGGGACAGGGTAATCGGCGGCTACACCTTC
CDR3: CASSYRDRVIGGYTF

size: .
V: TRBV5-5
D: .
J: TRBJ2-5
DNA: TGTGCCAGCAGCAGCAGGACGGGGATCCAAGAGACCCAGTACTTC
CDR3: CASSSRTGIQETQYF

size: .
V: TRBV4-2
D: TRBD1
J: TRBJ2-2
DNA: TGTGCCAGCAGCCCCCCCACAGGGGGCGCCTCGAACACCGGGGAGCTGTTTTTT
CDR3: CASSPPTGGASNTGELFF

size: .
V: TRBV30
D: .
J: TRBJ2-2
DNA: TGTGCCTGGAGGACCGGGGGGAACACCGGGGAGCTGTTTTTT
CDR3: CAWRTGGNTGELFF

size: .
V: TRBV6-5
D: TRBD1
J: TRBJ1-5
DNA: TGTGCCAGCAGTTCCGGACAGGGCGGGCAGCCCCAGCATTTT
CDR3: CASSSGQGGQPQHF

size: .
V: TRBV6-5
D: .
J: TRBJ2-7
DNA: TGTGCCAGCATGAGCGGCGCCTCCTACGAGCAGTACTTC
CDR3: CASMSGASYEQYF

size: .
V: TRBV6-6
D: TRBD2
J: TRBJ2-6
DNA: TGTGCCAGCTGGACTAGCGGATACTCTGGGGCCAACGTCCTGACTTTC
CDR3: CASWTSGYSGANVLTF

size: .
V: TRBV2
D: TRBD2
J: TRBJ2-2
DNA: TGTGCCAGCACTGACCTACCGGGAGGGCCTCCCGGGGAGCTGTTTTTT
CDR3: CASTDLPGGPPGELFF

size: .
V: TRBV6-1
D: .
J: TRBJ2-7
DNA: TGTGCCAGCAGTGAATACAACCGTAGGCTAGTCGAGCAGTACTTC
CDR3: CASSEYNRRLVEQYF

size: .
V: TRBV20-1
D: .
J: TRBJ2-7
DNA: TGCAGTGCTACCCAGGCGATTTCCTACTTC
CDR3: CSATQAISYF

size: .
V: TRBV4-2
D: .
J: TRBJ1-4
DNA: TGTGCCAGCAGCCAAGATAAGGGGGGGAAATTGGGAAAACTGTTTTTT
CDR3: CASSQDKGGKLGKLFF

size: .
V: TRBV18
D: TRBD2
J: TRBJ2-3
DNA: TGTGCCAGCTCACCCCCGGGACTAGCGGACCATCCCTATTTT
CDR3: CASSPPGLADHPYF

size: .
V: TRBV7-9
D: .
J: TRBJ1-2
DNA: TGTGCCAGCAGCTTTTCAGGGATTTATGGCTACACCTTC
CDR3: CASSFSGIYGYTF

size: .
V: TRBV29-1
D: .
J: TRBJ2-7
DNA: TGCAGCGCGGGAACCCAATACGAGCAGTACTTC
CDR3: CSAGTQYEQYF

size: .
V: TRBV7-6
D: TRBD1
J: TRBJ2-6
DNA: TGTGCCAGCAGCCCCCTGGAAGGGGGCGCTTTTGGGGCCAACGTCCTGACTTTC
CDR3: CASSPLEGGAFGANVLTF

size: .
V: TRBV5-1
D: TRBD2
J: TRBJ2-1
DNA: TGCGCCAGCAGCTTGCCTACGGGAGGGAATGAGCAGTTCTTC
CDR3: CASSLPTGGNEQFF

size: .
V: TRBV9
D: .
J: TRBJ2-1
DNA: TGTGCCAGCAGCGTAGTCCCAACCGGCAATGAGCAGTTCTTC
CDR3: CASSVVPTGNEQFF

size: .
V: TRBV6-5
D: .
J: TRBJ2-5
DNA: TGTGCCAGCAGTACCCGACTAGAGCAAGAGACCCAGTACTTC
CDR3: CASSTRLEQETQYF

size: .
V: TRBV6-4
D: .
J: TRBJ2-1
DNA: TGTGCCAGCAGTGAAGTCCCGGGACTCGGGTACAATGAGCAGTTCTTC
CDR3: CASSEVPGLGYNEQFF

size: .
V: TRBV10-3
D: TRBD1
J: TRBJ1-2
DNA: TGTGCCATCAGTACCGTGACAGGGGAATCTAACTATGGCTACACCTTC
CDR3: CAISTVTGESNYGYTF

size: .
V: TRBV18
D: TRBD2
J: TRBJ2-3
DNA: TGTGCCAGCTCAACCCAACTAGCGGCCGGGGATACGCAGTATTTT
CDR3: CASSTQLAAGDTQYF

size: .
V: TRBV5-8
D: .
J: TRBJ1-2
DNA: TGTGCCAGCAGCTTGCCAGGGAGGGGCTACACCTTC
CDR3: CASSLPGRGYTF

size: .
V: TRBV5-1
D: TRBD2
J: TRBJ2-7
DNA: TGCGCCAGCAGCATCGGGACTAGCGGGATGGGGCAGTACTTC
CDR3: CASSIGTSGMGQYF

size: .
V: TRBV19
D: .
J: TRBJ2-7
DNA: TGTGCCAGTAGCGGTAGCTACGAGCAGTACTTC
CDR3: CASSGSYEQYF